This T cell receptor (beta chain) was obtained from a study of molecular identifiers for immune sequencing clone quantification. Study information: Naive CD8 cell RNA, from 20,000 or 100,000 cells, was split five ways in replicates, with four sequenced.

On this clonotype: The antigen is unknown.

Sorting recovered naive CD8 T cells on a CD8+CD4-CCR7+CD45RA+ profile. Study-wide results and limits: Barcode sharing among identical TCR molecules could make large clones appear smaller. In CMV-specific effectors, clones above 20 copies held over 97% of molecules; naive, under 1%.

V was clipped by 6 bases and J by 0 bases, with 15 bases between them. In germline, CDR1 is SNHLY, CDR2 FYNNEI. The CDR3 spans 17 residues. Via MiXCR, TCRdb re-called the PCR reads, giving one row per CDR3 protein. Among about 500,000 distinct CDR3 sequences, over 20% were seen once, and the ten largest hold 0.84%. Sequenced material: naive CD8+ T cells from blood, with Jurkat cell RNA spiked in. The subset is: FACS-sorted CD8+CD4-CCR7+CD45RA+ naive T cells. The sequence came from a human donor in good health. Some libraries in this study had Jurkat cell RNA spiked in. This rearrangement joins TRBV2 to TRBJ2-6; D is possibly TRBD2 (7 bases). The CDR3 loop is CASSRGRDYSGANVLTF. CDR3 sequence (DNA): TGTGCCAGCAGCAGGGGCAGGGACTACTCTGGGGCCAACGTCCTGACTTTC.